This TCR beta chain was retrieved from a study of shared clonotypes between healthy human individuals. Study findings and constraints: Against clonotypes common to all four donors, non-shared ones had lower generation probabilities.

For this clone: Its antigen is as yet unknown.

The naive CD8 fraction comprised CD45RO-negative cells positively selected for CCR7 and excluded terminally differentiated effector memory CD45RA+ cells. As originally analysed: ImmunoSEQ output held junction-only sequences without quality scores, so filtering differed. Data came from immunoSEQ multiplex PCR; TCRdb stores just in-frame clones and leaves some out. From that table come the V and J calls and clone size; the DNA was used to work out D and trimming. The sample carries about 580,000 clones, nearly 98% recorded once. V lost 1 base, J lost 2 bases, and 13 bases lay in between. This CDR3 spans 15 amino acids. Germline-derived CDR1 and CDR2 are SGHNT and YYREEE (reference sequence).

J is TRBJ2-7 and V is TRBV5-4; no reliable D call. The specimen sequenced was naive CD8+ T cells sorted from blood. The origin of this receptor is a man aged 25 to 45 in good health. DNA of the CDR3: TGTGCCAGCAGCTTGTCAGAAGCCTTTCCCTACGAGCAGTACTTC. Translation gives CASSLSEAFPYEQYF.